Listed below are T cell receptor beta chains from one sample, sequenced in a study of blood T cell repertoires in COVID-19. Sequencing used immunoSEQ multiplex PCR; TCRdb keeps in-frame clones, though not all of them. Of 250,000 to 350,000 clones detected, about nine tenths appear once; the ten largest clones hold less than 11%. Sequences were obtained from PBMCs or T cells enriched from blood (not recorded which). The receptors originated from a young woman who had recovered from COVID-19. Both conserved end residues are part of each CDR3. D genes are given only for firm matches. Only part of the rows carry a size: once, few, many, or a class if the clone is expanded.

TRBJ2-2	.	TRBD2	TRBV24-1	CATTTSGTNTGELFF	TGTGCCACCACTACTAGCGGAACGAACACCGGGGAGCTGTTTTTT
TRBJ1-4	once	.	TRBV6-4	CASSPGGVTNEKLFF	TGTGCCAGCAGTCCCGGAGGGGTTACTAATGAAAAACTGTTTTTT
TRBJ2-5	once	TRBD1	TRBV28	CASSGRGRETQYF	TGTGCCAGCAGTGGCAGGGGGCGAGAGACCCAGTACTTC
TRBJ1-1	.	.	TRBV10-3	CAISESYRYEAFF	TGTGCCATCAGTGAGTCGTACAGGTATGAAGCTTTCTTT
TRBJ2-2	.	.	TRBV19	CASIPGANTGELFF	TGTGCCAGTATCCCAGGGGCGAACACCGGGGAGCTGTTTTTT
TRBJ2-3	.	TRBD2	TRBV7-3	CASSLSGGGDTQYF	TGTGCCAGCAGCTTGAGCGGGGGCGGAGATACGCAGTATTTT
TRBJ1-1	.	.	TRBV6-5	CASTRDSNRVTTAFF	TGTGCCAGCACCCGGGATTCCAATCGTGTAACGACGGCTTTCTTT
TRBJ2-1	.	TRBD2	TRBV24-1	CATSDLFGRAIDEQFF	TGTGCCACCAGTGATTTGTTCGGGAGGGCAATCGATGAGCAGTTCTTC
TRBJ1-6	.	TRBD1	TRBV25-1	CASSATRAGGNSPLHF	TGTGCCAGCAGTGCAACCCGGGCAGGGGGGAATTCACCCCTCCACTTT
TRBJ1-5	.	TRBD1	TRBV5-3	CARSSKSGTGRSKHNQPQHF	TGTGCCAGAAGCTCCAAATCCGGGACAGGGCGATCCAAACACAATCAGCCCCAGCATTTT
TRBJ2-3	few	TRBD2	TRBV5-1	CASSLGFRLAGDGDTQYF	TGCGCCAGCAGCTTGGGGTTCAGACTAGCGGGAGATGGAGATACGCAGTATTTT
TRBJ1-4	.	TRBD1	TRBV28	CASRVGQGGEKLFF	TGTGCCAGCAGAGTTGGACAGGGGGGTGAAAAACTGTTTTTT
TRBJ1-4	once	.	TRBV21-1	CASSKGGRRF	TGTGCCAGCAGCAAAGGCGGGAGAAGATTT
TRBJ1-1	.	.	TRBV19	CASRDAQGKGSNTEAFF	TGTGCCAGTAGAGACGCTCAGGGGAAAGGGTCGAACACTGAAGCTTTCTTT
TRBJ2-4	.	.	TRBV28	CASRRWREAKNIQYF	TGTGCCAGCAGGCGGTGGAGGGAAGCCAAAAACATTCAGTACTTC
TRBJ2-3	.	TRBD2	TRBV5-1	CASRQRPGTSGTSGGVTDTQYF	TGCGCCAGCAGACAACGACCAGGGACTAGCGGGACCTCAGGGGGGGTCACAGATACGCAGTATTTT
TRBJ1-2	.	.	TRBV27	CASSLYGPGVNGGYTF	TGTGCCAGCAGTTTATACGGCCCAGGGGTTAATGGAGGCTACACCTTC
TRBJ1-2	.	TRBD1	TRBV28	CASHSLTGGAFGYTF	TGTGCCAGCCACAGCCTCACAGGGGGCGCTTTCGGCTACACCTTC
TRBJ2-7	.	.	TRBV10-1	CASSESSGYEQYF	TGCGCCAGCAGTGAGTCTTCGGGCTACGAGCAGTACTTC
TRBJ1-6	many	.	TRBV30	CAWSVQGPDNSPLHF	TGTGCCTGGAGTGTACAGGGACCGGACAATTCACCCCTCCACTTT
TRBJ1-2	once	TRBD1	TRBV24-1	CATSDLGTRDRGDNNYGYTF	TGTGCCACCAGTGATTTGGGGACTCGGGACAGGGGGGATAATAACTATGGCTACACCTTC
TRBJ2-1	.	.	TRBV5-1	CASSTNSGSGSYNEQFF	TGCGCCAGCAGCACTAATTCCGGGTCCGGCTCCTACAATGAGCAGTTCTTC
TRBJ2-1	.	TRBD1	TRBV24-1	CATSDTGTDTYNEQFF	TGTGCCACCAGTGACACCGGGACAGACACCTACAATGAGCAGTTCTTC
TRBJ1-3	few	.	TRBV18	CASSPRLGPLIGNTIYF	TGTGCCAGCTCACCACGGCTGGGGCCCTTGATTGGAAACACCATATATTTT
TRBJ1-1	.	TRBD1	TRBV2	CASTTGTNTEAFF	TGTGCCAGCACGACAGGGACAAACACTGAAGCTTTCTTT
TRBJ1-2	once	.	TRBV2	CAREASNYGYTF	TGTGCCAGGGAGGCGTCTAACTATGGCTACACCTTC
TRBJ1-1	.	.	TRBV2	CASSQDRPYTEAFF	TGTGCCAGCAGCCAAGACAGGCCGTATACTGAAGCTTTCTTT
TRBJ1-5	.	TRBD1	TRBV30	CAWSAGTGGPYSNQPQHF	TGTGCCTGGAGTGCGGGGACAGGGGGCCCCTATAGCAATCAGCCCCAGCATTTT
TRBJ1-5	.	.	TRBV28	CASSSPGGAGNQPQHF	TGTGCCAGCAGTTCCCCTGGGGGGGCAGGAAATCAGCCCCAGCATTTT
TRBJ2-2	.	TRBD2	TRBV11-3	CASSFSGSTTGELFF	TGTGCCAGCAGCTTTAGCGGGAGCACCACCGGGGAGCTGTTTTTT
TRBJ2-1	.	.	TRBV3-1/TRBV3-2	CASSLNREGKQFF	TGTGCCAGCAGCCTGAACAGGGAGGGGAAGCAGTTCTTC
TRBJ1-4	once	.	TRBV6-5	CASSLYSTTNEKLFF	TGTGCCAGCAGTTTATACAGCACAACTAATGAAAAACTGTTTTTT
TRBJ1-2	.	.	TRBV18	CASSPPRGPWDYGYTF	TGTGCCAGCTCACCACCCAGGGGACCCTGGGACTATGGCTACACCTTC
TRBJ2-2	.	.	TRBV11-3	CASSSGGNTGELFF	TGTGCCAGCAGTTCGGGGGGCAACACCGGGGAGCTGTTTTTT
TRBJ1-1	once	.	TRBV18	CASSPPGGGRVGNTEAFF	TGTGCCAGCTCACCACCAGGGGGGGGCAGGGTCGGAAACACTGAAGCTTTCTTT
TRBJ2-3	.	TRBD2	TRBV3-1/TRBV3-2	CASTPSGGAPDTQYF	TGTGCCAGCACCCCTAGCGGGGGGGCCCCAGATACGCAGTATTTT
TRBJ1-4	.	.	TRBV19	CATQDLSGFAGLTNEKLFF	TGTGCCACCCAAGATCTGTCTGGTTTTGCGGGGCTTACTAATGAAAAACTGTTTTTT
TRBJ1-1	.	TRBD1	TRBV27	CASSYGTGGGSTEAFF	TGTGCCAGCAGCTATGGGACAGGGGGCGGGAGCACTGAAGCTTTCTTT
TRBJ1-1	.	.	TRBV28	CASSSHAPGLQGRNTEAFF	TGTGCCAGCAGTTCCCATGCCCCGGGACTGCAAGGCAGGAACACTGAAGCTTTCTTT
TRBJ1-4	once	.	TRBV27	CASSLRGFGEKLFF	TGTGCCAGCAGTTTACGGGGGTTCGGTGAAAAACTGTTTTTT
TRBJ2-3	.	.	TRBV19	CASSLSTDTQYF	TGTGCCAGTAGCCTCAGCACAGATACGCAGTATTTT
TRBJ1-1	.	TRBD1	TRBV6-6	CASSPAGTGADTEAFF	TGTGCCAGCAGTCCGGCCGGGACAGGGGCCGACACTGAAGCTTTCTTT
TRBJ2-7	.	TRBD1	TRBV14	CASSQVLPGQQKGMAYEQYF	TGTGCCAGCAGCCAAGTGTTACCGGGACAGCAAAAGGGGATGGCCTACGAGCAGTACTTC
TRBJ2-2	.	.	TRBV5-4	CASRSLGQGITGELFF	TGTGCCAGCAGATCACTGGGGCAGGGAATTACCGGGGAGCTGTTTTTT
TRBJ1-2	.	.	TRBV7-9	CASSLVGGGFGYTF	TGTGCCAGCAGCTTAGTAGGAGGCGGTTTTGGCTACACCTTC
TRBJ2-1	.	TRBD2	TRBV4-1	CASSQEGAGRLNEQFF	TGCGCCAGCAGCCAAGAGGGAGCGGGAAGGCTCAATGAGCAGTTCTTC
TRBJ2-7	.	TRBD1	TRBV6-1	CASSEVRQGDYEQYF	TGTGCCAGCAGTGAAGTAAGACAGGGGGATTACGAGCAGTACTTC
TRBJ1-5	.	TRBD1	TRBV28	CASRTGTGGTYSNQPQHF	TGTGCCAGCAGAACCGGGACAGGGGGCACCTATAGCAATCAGCCCCAGCATTTT
TRBJ1-5	.	TRBD1	TRBV19	CASSRPPGQILNQPQHF	TGTGCCAGTAGTAGGCCTCCGGGACAGATATTAAATCAGCCCCAGCATTTT
TRBJ1-6	.	.	TRBV14	CASSQVEFAALHF	TGTGCCAGCAGCCAAGTAGAGTTCGCGGCCCTCCACTTT